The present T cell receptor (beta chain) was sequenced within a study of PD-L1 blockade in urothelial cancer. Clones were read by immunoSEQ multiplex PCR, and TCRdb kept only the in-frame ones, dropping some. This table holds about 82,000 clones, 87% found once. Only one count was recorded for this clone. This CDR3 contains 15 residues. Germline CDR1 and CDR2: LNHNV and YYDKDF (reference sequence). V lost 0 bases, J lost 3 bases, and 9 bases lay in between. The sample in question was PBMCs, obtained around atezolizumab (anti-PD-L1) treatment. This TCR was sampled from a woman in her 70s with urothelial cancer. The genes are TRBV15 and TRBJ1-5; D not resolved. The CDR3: CATSRDGLPNQPQHF. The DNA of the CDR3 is TGTGCCACCAGCAGAGATGGCTTACCCAATCAGCCCCAGCATTTT.